This TCR beta chain was observed in a study of blood T cell repertoires in COVID-19. About the research overall: Italy, Spain and the United States were the sources of the convalescent and acute COVID-19 samples. PBMCs, B-cell-depleted T cells, or T cells were the source of the cDNA or gDNA that made up the material.

Authors' processing steps: Using reference gene primer amplification, nucleated cell counts were estimated. The assay was immunoSEQ multiplex PCR, and TCRdb's table has in-frame clones only and misses some. The D gene and trimming were derived from the DNA, and the V and J assignments and clone size from that table. The repertoire consists of under 150,000 clones, with 70% to 80% occurring once and the leading ten covering roughly 25%. V lost 8 bases and J lost 7; bases outside the gene matches: 14. The length of the CDR3 is 16 residues. Germline values: CDR1 MDHEN, CDR2 SYDVKM. The sequence derives from a human donor in a cohort sampled during active COVID-19. The chain uses TRBV28 and TRBJ1-4, with 9 positions matching TRBD1. Sequencing was carried out using peripheral blood. CDR3 sequence (DNA): TGTGCCAGCGCCTACTCTCCGGGACAGGGTCGTGAAAAACTGTTTTTT. This encodes CASAYSPGQGREKLFF.